Listed below are T cell receptor beta chains from one sample, sequenced in a study of radiation and T cells in renal cell carcinoma. Assay: immunoSEQ multiplex PCR; the TCRdb copy retains only in-frame clones and omits some. This sample has some 110,000 clones, with approximately 80% found just once. Sequencing used blood, obtained from a patient whose treatment included radiotherapy and nephrectomy. These receptors were collected from a woman aged 60-75 years with renal cell carcinoma. Both conserved end residues are part of each CDR3. A D gene is named only where the DNA matches it firmly. Clone size is stated in some rows and not others, as once, few, many or a class when expanded.

clone_size: NA; j_call: TRBJ2-3; v_call: TRBV19; d_call: NA; cdr3_aa: CASSVQGTDTQYF; cdr3_nt: TGTGCCAGTAGTGTCCAAGGCACAGATACGCAGTATTTT
clone_size: NA; j_call: TRBJ2-3; v_call: TRBV6-6; d_call: NA; cdr3_aa: CASSYFPTDTQYF; cdr3_nt: TGTGCCAGCAGTTACTTCCCTACAGATACGCAGTATTTT
clone_size: NA; j_call: TRBJ1-2; v_call: TRBV7-6; d_call: NA; cdr3_aa: CASSLGRTPSSYGYTF; cdr3_nt: TGTGCCAGCAGCCTCGGGCGGACACCCTCCTCCTATGGCTACACCTTC
clone_size: once; j_call: TRBJ1-1; v_call: TRBV4-3; d_call: NA; cdr3_aa: CASSQDVRGRGTEAFF; cdr3_nt: TGCGCCAGCAGCCAAGATGTGAGAGGGCGGGGAACTGAAGCTTTCTTT
clone_size: NA; j_call: TRBJ2-5; v_call: TRBV29-1; d_call: TRBD2; cdr3_aa: CRVGGGRIAGLQETQYF; cdr3_nt: TGCCGCGTGGGGGGGGGACGTATAGCGGGTCTACAAGAGACCCAGTACTTC
clone_size: NA; j_call: TRBJ2-2; v_call: TRBV7-7; d_call: TRBD2; cdr3_aa: CASSLAGEAGELFF; cdr3_nt: TGTGCTAGCAGCTTAGCGGGGGAAGCCGGGGAGCTGTTTTTT
clone_size: NA; j_call: TRBJ2-2; v_call: TRBV18; d_call: NA; cdr3_aa: CASSPRENTGELFF; cdr3_nt: TGTGCCAGCTCACCACGGGAGAACACCGGGGAGCTGTTTTTT
clone_size: NA; j_call: TRBJ1-1; v_call: TRBV5-5; d_call: TRBD1; cdr3_aa: CASSYTGDPEAFF; cdr3_nt: TGTGCCAGCAGCTATACAGGGGACCCTGAAGCTTTCTTT
clone_size: once; j_call: TRBJ2-7; v_call: TRBV5-8; d_call: TRBD1; cdr3_aa: CASSLGSGGPRYEQYF; cdr3_nt: TGTGCCAGCAGCTTAGGCTCAGGGGGCCCCAGGTACGAGCAGTACTTC
clone_size: NA; j_call: TRBJ2-7; v_call: TRBV9; d_call: TRBD1; cdr3_aa: CASSVRTGAGEQYF; cdr3_nt: TGTGCCAGCAGCGTCCGGACAGGGGCGGGGGAGCAGTACTTC
clone_size: few; j_call: TRBJ2-7; v_call: TRBV20-1; d_call: NA; cdr3_aa: CSASVYEQYF; cdr3_nt: TGCAGTGCTAGCGTATACGAGCAGTACTTC
clone_size: few; j_call: TRBJ1-2; v_call: TRBV19; d_call: NA; cdr3_aa: CASSIAWQDHTHYGYTF; cdr3_nt: TGTGCCAGTAGTATAGCGTGGCAGGATCATACCCATTATGGCTACACCTTC
clone_size: NA; j_call: TRBJ1-2; v_call: TRBV4-1; d_call: NA; cdr3_aa: CASSQVSLFSEGYTF; cdr3_nt: TGCGCCAGCAGCCAAGTCTCCCTCTTCTCGGAAGGCTACACCTTC
clone_size: NA; j_call: TRBJ1-2; v_call: TRBV6-6; d_call: TRBD1; cdr3_aa: CASREQGADGYTF; cdr3_nt: TGTGCCAGCAGGGAACAGGGGGCGGATGGCTACACCTTC
clone_size: NA; j_call: TRBJ1-2; v_call: TRBV6-6; d_call: NA; cdr3_aa: CASSYVGYYGYTF; cdr3_nt: TGTGCCAGCAGTTACGTGGGGTACTATGGCTACACCTTC
clone_size: NA; j_call: TRBJ1-2; v_call: TRBV6-5; d_call: TRBD1; cdr3_aa: CASSIQGGDYGYTF; cdr3_nt: TGTGCCAGCAGCATACAGGGGGGAGACTATGGCTACACCTTC
clone_size: many; j_call: TRBJ1-1; v_call: TRBV7-3; d_call: NA; cdr3_aa: CASSLHHMNTEAFF; cdr3_nt: TGTGCCAGCAGCTTACATCACATGAACACTGAAGCTTTCTTT
clone_size: NA; j_call: TRBJ2-3; v_call: TRBV9; d_call: NA; cdr3_aa: CASSVGVRGFTDTQYF; cdr3_nt: TGTGCCAGCAGCGTAGGTGTCAGGGGCTTTACAGATACGCAGTATTTT
clone_size: NA; j_call: TRBJ2-3; v_call: TRBV5-1; d_call: NA; cdr3_aa: CASTVLPVSTDTQYF; cdr3_nt: TGCGCCAGCACCGTCCTGCCTGTTAGCACAGATACGCAGTATTTT
clone_size: NA; j_call: TRBJ2-7; v_call: TRBV7-9; d_call: TRBD1; cdr3_aa: CASSPRQGSYEQYF; cdr3_nt: TGTGCCAGCAGCCCCCGACAGGGTTCCTACGAGCAGTACTTC
clone_size: once; j_call: TRBJ2-6; v_call: TRBV19; d_call: TRBD1; cdr3_aa: CASSVTGGRGANVLTF; cdr3_nt: TGTGCCAGTAGTGTTACAGGGGGCCGGGGGGCCAACGTCCTGACTTTC
clone_size: few; j_call: TRBJ1-1; v_call: TRBV28; d_call: NA; cdr3_aa: CASMYAGPRDGKVFLNTEAFF; cdr3_nt: TGTGCCAGCATGTATGCGGGTCCTCGGGACGGCAAGGTGTTTCTGAACACTGAAGCTTTCTTT
clone_size: few; j_call: TRBJ1-1; v_call: TRBV5-1; d_call: NA; cdr3_aa: CASSSGVWGVNTEAFF; cdr3_nt: TGCGCCAGCAGCTCGGGGGTTTGGGGAGTGAACACTGAAGCTTTCTTT
clone_size: NA; j_call: TRBJ1-5; v_call: TRBV11-2; d_call: TRBD1; cdr3_aa: CASSRDRGDQPQHF; cdr3_nt: TGTGCCAGCAGCAGGGACAGGGGGGATCAGCCCCAGCATTTT
clone_size: NA; j_call: TRBJ2-1; v_call: TRBV6-5; d_call: TRBD1; cdr3_aa: CASSPGTGSYNEQFF; cdr3_nt: TGTGCCAGCAGCCCCGGGACAGGGTCCTACAATGAGCAGTTCTTC